This TCR beta chain was obtained from a study of shared T cell receptors in the human thymus. The CDR3 runs to 16 residues. V was clipped by 2 bases and J by 3 bases; unmatched bases: 6. From germline, CDR1 is MDHEN and CDR2 SYDVKM. The data were produced by immunoSEQ multiplex PCR, yet TCRdb's version contains in-frame clones alone and is incomplete. The data hold 640,000 or so clones, with over 75% observed a single time. This sample also appeared in a second study, on human thymus T cells.

This sequence originates from a boy under two years old with a congenital heart defect. Sequenced material: thymocytes. The J gene is TRBJ2-7, the V gene TRBV28, with 11 bases that match TRBD2. CDR3 sequence (DNA): TGTGCCAGCAGTTTAGCGGGGACTAGCGGTTTCTACGAGCAGTACTTC. It codes for CASSLAGTSGFYEQYF.